This entry concerns a single TCR beta chain. The sample is drawn from a study of immune characterization of retroperitoneal liposarcoma. Each CDR3 protein is one row after TCRdb ran MiXCR on the PCR reads. In the table there are some 2,000 distinct CDR3 sequences, less than 45% of which are singletons. This CDR3 is built from 16 residues. Germline assignment: CDR1 MNHNS and CDR2 SASEGT. V lost 6 bases and J lost 10; bases outside the gene matches: 17. The sample was tumor tissue. The rearrangement links TRBV6-1 to TRBJ2-1; 8 nucleotides agree with TRBD2. The TCR sequence derives from a male donor with retroperitoneal liposarcoma. In nucleotides, the CDR3 is TGTGCCAGCAGCGAAAGGGGCGGGGGGAGCTCCTACGAGCAGTTCTTC. This gives the protein CASSERGGGSSYEQFF.